A selection of T cell receptor beta chains follows, all from one sample in a study of shared clonotypes between healthy human individuals. The protocol was immunoSEQ multiplex PCR, while the TCRdb copy is restricted to in-frame clones and leaves out a portion. The table records a few hundred thousand clones, about 80% of them present only once. Sequencing was performed on PBMCs. All receptors come from a middle-aged woman in good health. Some clones in this sample may be carry-over from other donors' samples. Each CDR3 is given with its conserved first and last residue. A D gene is named only where the DNA matches it firmly. For some rows the clone size is stated as once, few or many, or as a class when expanded; others skip it.

TRBV5-4,TRBJ2-1,-,-,TGTGCCAGCAGGACCGGGACTGGCCCCGCTGCGCAGTTCTTC,CASRTGTGPAAQFF
TRBV5-4,TRBJ2-7,few,TRBD2,TGTGCCAGCAGCCCGGATAGCGGGAGTCACGAGCAGTACTTC,CASSPDSGSHEQYF
TRBV18,TRBJ2-6,-,TRBD2,TGTGCCAGCTCACCACCGCGGGGGGCTGGGGCCAACGTCCTGACTTTC,CASSPPRGAGANVLTF
TRBV7-9,TRBJ1-3,-,-,TGTGCCAGCAGTGTAGGGGGTAGTGGAAACACCATATATTTT,CASSVGGSGNTIYF
TRBV28,TRBJ1-1,-,TRBD1,TGTGCCAGCAGAACAGGGGGGAACACTGAAGCTTTCTTT,CASRTGGNTEAFF
TRBV11-2,TRBJ1-4,few,-,TGTGCCAGCAGCTTAGGACGGAATGAAAAACTGTTTTTT,CASSLGRNEKLFF
TRBV7-2,TRBJ2-7,-,TRBD1,TGTGCCAGCAGCTTTCGGACAGGGCAGGACGAGCAGTACTTC,CASSFRTGQDEQYF
TRBV10-3,TRBJ2-7,-,-,TGTGCCATCAGTGAGCCGGGACACTCCGAGCAGTACTTC,CAISEPGHSEQYF
TRBV28,TRBJ2-5,-,TRBD2,TGTGCCAGCAAAGGACTAGCCCGAGAGACCCAGTACTTC,CASKGLARETQYF
TRBV10-3,TRBJ2-5,-,-,TGTGCCATCAGTGAGTCGGGGGTCTCGGAGACCCAGTACTTC,CAISESGVSETQYF
TRBV10-2,TRBJ1-4,few,TRBD1,TGCGCCAGCTTGATACCAGGGGGAAAACTGTTTTTT,CASLIPGGKLFF
TRBV19,TRBJ2-6,few,-,TGTGCCAGTAGCCGAGATTACTCTGGGGCCAACGTCCTGACTTTC,CASSRDYSGANVLTF
TRBV5-4,TRBJ1-2,-,TRBD1,TGTGCCAGCAGCCACAGGGGGTCGGCCAACTATGGCTACACCTTC,CASSHRGSANYGYTF
TRBV5-6,TRBJ1-2,-,-,TGTGCCAGCAGCTTGGTAGGGACAAAAGCCTATGGCTACACCTTC,CASSLVGTKAYGYTF
TRBV28,TRBJ2-3,-,-,TGTGCCAGCAGTCCCGAGGGGGAGGGAGGCACAGATACGCAGTATTTT,CASSPEGEGGTDTQYF
TRBV5-8,TRBJ2-4,-,TRBD1,TGTGCCAGTACGACAGGGGGCTATGACGTCATTCAGTACTTC,CASTTGGYDVIQYF
TRBV27,TRBJ2-7,-,TRBD2,TGTGCCAGCAGTCTACGGACTAGCGGGATTTATCTGTACGAGCAGTACTTC,CASSLRTSGIYLYEQYF
TRBV6-5,TRBJ2-7,-,-,TGTGCCAGCAGTTATTGGGGGGGACAAATCTCCTACGAGCAGTACTTC,CASSYWGGQISYEQYF
TRBV21-1,TRBJ2-7,-,-,TGTGCCAGCAGCAAAACGGTCTTCCGGGTCACCTACGAGCAGTACTTC,CASSKTVFRVTYEQYF
TRBV15,TRBJ2-7,once,TRBD2,TGTGCCACCAGCAGAGGGTCGGGACTACGGGTGGAGCAGTACTTC,CATSRGSGLRVEQYF
TRBV27,TRBJ1-2,-,-,TGTGCCAGCAGTTTGCGGGGACGGGCCCTCTATGGCTACACCTTC,CASSLRGRALYGYTF
TRBV28,TRBJ2-1,-,-,TGTGCCAGCAGCACAAACAAAGACAGGACGGGTGAGCAGTTCTTC,CASSTNKDRTGEQFF
TRBV7-9,TRBJ2-1,once,-,TGTGCCAGCAGCTTAACTATCTCGCACAATGAGCAGTTCTTC,CASSLTISHNEQFF
TRBV7-2,TRBJ2-7,-,-,TGTGCCAGCAGCCTCGGGGAATCCTACGAGCAGTACTTC,CASSLGESYEQYF
TRBV7-6,TRBJ2-7,-,-,TGTGCCAGCACCTCAGGCACAGGCTCCTACGAGCAGTACTTC,CASTSGTGSYEQYF